This is a list of T cell receptor beta chains from one sample in a study of beta chain features in type 1 diabetes. Clones were sequenced by immunoSEQ multiplex PCR, and TCRdb holds only the in-frame ones, with some missing. The table has hundreds of thousands of clones, about 63% seen once. The sequencing sample was made of naive CD4+ T cells from blood. Receptor source: a man aged 30 to 39 in good health. The CDR3 runs from the conserved cysteine through the conserved F or W. Fields, in order: D gene, J gene, clone size, V gene, CDR3 protein, CDR3 DNA. The D gene is left open where the match is weak. Only part of the rows carry a size: once, few, many, or a class if the clone is expanded.

>-|TRBJ2-5|-|TRBV30
CAWRAAQETQYF
TGTGCCTGGAGGGCAGCCCAAGAGACCCAGTACTTC
>TRBD2|TRBJ2-3|-|TRBV29-1
CSVFQGGTRTDTQYF
TGCAGCGTATTCCAAGGGGGGACTAGAACAGATACGCAGTATTTT
>TRBD2|TRBJ2-1|-|TRBV14
CASSQDFQRGANNEQFF
TGTGCCAGCAGCCAAGATTTCCAGCGGGGGGCCAACAATGAGCAGTTCTTC
>-|TRBJ2-7|-|TRBV30
CAWSVLDGVYEQYF
TGTGCCTGGAGTGTACTGGACGGGGTATACGAGCAGTACTTC
>TRBD2|TRBJ2-3|-|TRBV7-8
CASSFASGALWNTQYF
TGTGCCAGCAGCTTCGCTAGCGGGGCCCTCTGGAATACGCAGTATTTT
>-|TRBJ2-5|-|TRBV6-5
CATGRWEETQYF
TGTGCCACGGGGAGATGGGAGGAGACCCAGTACTTC
>TRBD1|TRBJ2-7|few|TRBV25-1
CASEGQERYEQYF
TGTGCCAGCGAAGGACAGGAGCGCTACGAGCAGTACTTC
>TRBD2|TRBJ2-4|few|TRBV11-2
CASSSRLAGLNIQYF
TGTGCCAGCAGCTCAAGACTAGCGGGGCTAAACATTCAGTACTTC
>TRBD2|TRBJ2-3|few|TRBV29-1
CSVASGAGDTQYF
TGCAGCGTCGCTAGCGGGGCGGGGGATACGCAGTATTTT
>-|TRBJ1-5|-|TRBV7-9
CASSTGYQGQPQHF
TGTGCCAGCAGCACAGGGTACCAGGGGCAGCCCCAGCATTTT
>TRBD1|TRBJ2-3|-|TRBV6-5
CASSPQGATDTQYF
TGTGCCAGCAGTCCACAGGGGGCAACAGATACGCAGTATTTT
>-|TRBJ2-3|-|TRBV30
CAWSMTNTDTQYF
TGTGCCTGGAGTATGACTAACACAGATACGCAGTATTTT
>TRBD1|TRBJ1-1|-|TRBV5-1
CASSLGDRAAEAFF
TGCGCCAGCAGCTTGGGGGACAGGGCGGCTGAAGCTTTCTTT
>-|TRBJ2-1|-|TRBV6-5
CASSYGLKSEQFF
TGTGCCAGCAGTTACGGACTAAAGAGTGAGCAGTTCTTC
>-|TRBJ2-5|-|TRBV29-1
CSVVVGRRETQYF
TGCAGCGTTGTGGTAGGGAGGAGGGAGACCCAGTACTTC
>-|TRBJ2-1|-|TRBV27
CASSPSGAYNEQFF
TGTGCCAGCAGTCCCAGTGGTGCCTACAATGAGCAGTTCTTC
>-|TRBJ1-5|-|TRBV29-1
CSVRGLDSNQPQHF
TGCAGCGTTCGCGGGTTGGATAGCAATCAGCCCCAGCATTTT
>-|TRBJ2-5|-|TRBV5-1
CASSFDGSRGETQYF
TGCGCCAGCAGCTTTGACGGGAGTCGAGGTGAGACCCAGTACTTC
>-|TRBJ2-3|-|TRBV15
CATSGGRISTDTQYF
TGTGCCACCAGCGGAGGACGGATTAGCACAGATACGCAGTATTTT
>TRBD2|TRBJ2-7|-|TRBV18
CASSRTSGDTYEQYF
TGTGCCAGCTCAAGGACTAGCGGGGACACCTACGAGCAGTACTTC
>-|TRBJ2-1|-|TRBV30
CAWNLGQGEQFF
TGTGCCTGGAATTTAGGGCAAGGTGAGCAGTTCTTC
>TRBD1|TRBJ2-5|few|TRBV30
CAWDRGETQYF
TGTGCCTGGGACAGGGGAGAGACCCAGTACTTC
>-|TRBJ2-4|-|TRBV29-1
CSVLPRPEDIQYF
TGCAGCGTCCTTCCCCGCCCAGAGGACATTCAGTACTTC
>-|TRBJ1-2|-|TRBV9
CASSPGVGYGYTF
TGTGCCAGCTCGCCCGGGGTGGGCTATGGCTACACCTTC
>-|TRBJ1-2|-|TRBV23-1
CASRPIHRGARVYGYTF
TGCGCCAGCAGGCCCATTCATCGGGGGGCGCGGGTCTATGGCTACACCTTC
>-|TRBJ1-2|-|TRBV5-1
CASSVGQTSTSGYTF
TGCGCCAGCAGCGTAGGACAGACCTCTACTTCTGGCTACACCTTC